This TCR beta chain was retrieved from a study of vaccination effects on CD4 cells after COVID-19. Data came from immunoSEQ multiplex PCR; TCRdb stores just in-frame clones and leaves some out. The data hold under 60,000 clones, with 50% to 80% observed a single time. Scientists isolated CD4+ T cells after a roughly nine-day culture period ended. It was on days 3 and 7 that half the medium was replaced with IL-2 medium. The junction had 4 bases not matched to a gene; V was cut back by 4 bases and J by 3 bases. The CDR3 loop spans 15 amino acids. The germline V gene has CDR1 SEHNR and CDR2 FQNEAQ (reference sequence). Study-wide findings and caveats: Vaccine-induced clones in healthy vaccinees cross-reacted with common cold coronaviruses in only 1 of 255 cases. Convalescent patients numbered few in the study; early post-infection timepoints were missing entirely.

This clone was found a few times. Its antigen is unidentified. J is TRBJ1-2 and V is TRBV7-9, with 11 bases that match TRBD1. The TCR comes from a human donor who received a COVID-19 vaccine. The sample consisted of CD4+ T cells from PBMCs cultured without peptide, taken before COVID-19 vaccination. The CDR3 DNA follows: TGTGCCAGCAGCTCAGGGACAGGGGGGGACTATGGCTACACCTTC. Its protein is CASSSGTGGDYGYTF.